These 7 T cell receptor beta chains share one sample of origin, sequenced in a study of T-cell reconstitution after alpha-beta-depleted transplantation in children. For TCRbeta, the library was prepared with unique molecular identifiers. TCRdb re-derived calls from the PCR reads in MiXCR, one entry per CDR3 protein. The profile covers nearly 350,000 distinct CDR3 sequences, with roughly 17% appearing a single time and roughly 41% taken by the ten largest. The sample here was PBMCs, mostly from graft donor cells, taken 360 days after TCRalphabeta/CD19-depleted stem cell transplant. These receptors came from a male patient under 10 years old who had a stem cell transplant for acute lymphoblastic leukemia, so the T cells may come from the graft donor.

This chain links TRBV27 with TRBJ2-5; the D gene could be TRBD1 or TRBD2 (5 bases each). V dropped 2 bases and J dropped 14 bases, with 18 bases sitting between them. The length of the CDR3 is 13 residues. CDR1 and CDR2 (germline): MNHEY, SMNVEV (reference sequence). CDR3 amino acids: CASSLIERGARYF. In nucleotides, the CDR3 is TGTGCCAGCAGTTTAATTGAGAGGGGCGCGCGTTACTTC.

This clonotype has more than one count but fewer than ten. This sequence joins TRBV5-5 and TRBJ1-1, with TRBD1 as a possible D gene (5 bases). The germline V gene has CDR1 SGHKS and CDR2 YYEKEE (reference sequence). V lost 0 bases and J lost 3, with 9 bases in between. The length of the CDR3 is 14 residues. The CDR3 region has the DNA TGTGCCAGCAGCTTGGACAGGCCTCACACTGAAGCTTTCTTT. This translates into CASSLDRPHTEAFF.

This chain uses TRBV7-2 with TRBJ2-7; D unclear. Trimming removed 3 bases from V and 4 bases from J, with 10 bases in between. This CDR3 is built from 13 residues. CDR1 SGHTA and CDR2 FQGNSA come from the germline V gene. The CDR3 here is CASSFRLHYEQYF. CDR3 nucleotides: TGTGCCAGCAGCTTTCGACTCCATTACGAGCAGTACTTC.

This clonotype was detected a few times. The chain has TRBV29-1 and TRBJ2-1, with D perhaps matching TRBD2 (6 bases). This CDR3 has 15 residues. The germline V and J ends were trimmed by 7 bases and 2 bases, with 18 bases remaining between them. Germline V gives CDR1 SQVTM, CDR2 ANQGSEA. The chain's CDR3 is CSGDGGVTPYNEQFF. In nucleotides, the CDR3 is TGCAGCGGCGATGGAGGGGTTACCCCCTACAATGAGCAGTTCTTC.

Many counts were recorded for this clonotype. The chain combines TRBV7-6 with TRBJ1-4, with 7 bases identical to TRBD1. The germline V gene encodes CDR1 SGHVS and CDR2 FNYEAQ. Trimming took 5 bases from V and 7 from J; bases not matched to a gene: 10. The CDR3 has 15 residues. CDR3 region: CASSPNTGVGEKLFF. The DNA for the CDR3 is TGTGCCAGCAGCCCGAACACAGGGGTTGGTGAAAAACTGTTTTTT.

The gene calls are TRBV4-2 and TRBJ1-2; 7 bases agree with TRBD1. Germline CDR1 is LGHNA and CDR2 is YNFKEQ. The trim removed 4 bases at V and 3 bases at J, leaving 8 bases unmatched. The CDR3 length is 15 residues. This CDR3 reads CASSPDREGYYGYTF. CDR3 nucleotide sequence: TGTGCCAGCAGCCCCGACAGGGAAGGATACTATGGCTACACCTTC.

This chain joins TRBV27 and TRBJ2-7; D is perhaps TRBD2 (6 bases). Germline CDR1 reads MNHEY; CDR2 reads SMNVEV (reference sequence). CDR3 length equals 18 residues. The ends were cut back, 2 bases at V and 2 bases at J, with 22 bases in the middle. The CDR3, as DNA: TGTGCCAGCAGTTTAAGGGGTCGATGGCGGGACCCCACCTACGAGCAGTACTTC. Translated: CASSLRGRWRDPTYEQYF.